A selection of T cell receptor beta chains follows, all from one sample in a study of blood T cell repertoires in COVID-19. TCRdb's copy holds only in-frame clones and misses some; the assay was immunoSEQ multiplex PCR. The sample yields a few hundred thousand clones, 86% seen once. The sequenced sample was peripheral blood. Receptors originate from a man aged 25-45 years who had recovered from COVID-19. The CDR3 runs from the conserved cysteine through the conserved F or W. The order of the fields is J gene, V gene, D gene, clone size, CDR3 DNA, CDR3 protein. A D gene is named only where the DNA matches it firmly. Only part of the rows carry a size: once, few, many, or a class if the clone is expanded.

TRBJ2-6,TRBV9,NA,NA,TGTGCCAGCAGCGCGCACAGGGCTGGGGCCAACGTCCTGACTTTC,CASSAHRAGANVLTF
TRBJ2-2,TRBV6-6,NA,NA,TGTGCCAGCAGTCGGACCCTACGGGAGGGGGCTGCCGGGGAGCTGTTTTTT,CASSRTLREGAAGELFF
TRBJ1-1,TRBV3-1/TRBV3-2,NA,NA,TGTGCCAGCAGCCAAGAATGGGGGGGCACTGAAGCTTTCTTT,CASSQEWGGTEAFF
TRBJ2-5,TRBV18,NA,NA,TGTGCCAGTTTACCGGGACTCGGGTACTTC,CASLPGLGYF
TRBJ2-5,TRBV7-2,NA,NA,TGTGCCAGCAGCCACAACGGAGGCGGCAAGGAGACCCAGTACTTC,CASSHNGGGKETQYF
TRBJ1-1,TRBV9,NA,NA,TGTGCCAGCAGCGTAGCTTTACAGGCCGCAGACCAAGCTTTCTTT,CASSVALQAADQAFF
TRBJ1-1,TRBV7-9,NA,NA,TGTGCCAGCACCCGAGGCTACAACACTGAAGCTTTCTTT,CASTRGYNTEAFF
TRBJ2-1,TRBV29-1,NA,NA,TGCAGCGTTTATTTGACTTACCCGACTCCATTATCCTACAATGAGCAGTTCTTC,CSVYLTYPTPLSYNEQFF
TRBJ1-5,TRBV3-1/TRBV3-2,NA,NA,TGTGCCAGCAGCCAAGGAGTGAGGGAACGTCAGCCCCAGCATTTT,CASSQGVRERQPQHF
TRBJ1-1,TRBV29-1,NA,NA,TGCAGCGTTGAGGTGCTTTTGGGGAGCGCTGAAGCTTTCTTT,CSVEVLLGSAEAFF
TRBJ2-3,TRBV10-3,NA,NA,TGTGCCATCAGTCCGGGAACCAGCACAGATACGCAGTATTTT,CAISPGTSTDTQYF
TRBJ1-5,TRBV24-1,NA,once,TGTGCCACCAGACAGGAGAGAGGTCAGCCCCAGCATTTT,CATRQERGQPQHF
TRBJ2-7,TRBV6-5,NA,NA,TGTGCCAGCAGTTACCCCGGTACTTACGAGCAGTACTTC,CASSYPGTYEQYF
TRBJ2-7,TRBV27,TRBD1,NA,TGTGCCAGCAGGACAGGGGGGAGCTACGAGCAGTACTTC,CASRTGGSYEQYF
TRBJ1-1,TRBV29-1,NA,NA,TGCAGCGTTGAAGATGAAAACTTCGCTGAAGCTTTCTTT,CSVEDENFAEAFF
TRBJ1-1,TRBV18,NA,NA,TGTGCCAGCTCACTCGGGGGTCACAGCATCGAAGCTTTCTTT,CASSLGGHSIEAFF
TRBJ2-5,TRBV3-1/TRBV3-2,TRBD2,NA,TGTGCCAGCAGCCCCGCGGGGGGGACTCAAGAGACCCAGTACTTC,CASSPAGGTQETQYF
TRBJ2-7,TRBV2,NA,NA,TGTGCCAGCAGGGGAACCGGACATGCCTACGAGCAGTACTTC,CASRGTGHAYEQYF
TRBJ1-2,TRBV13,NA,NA,TGTGCCAGCAGCTCTCCACACCGTACTATCTATGGCTACACCTTC,CASSSPHRTIYGYTF
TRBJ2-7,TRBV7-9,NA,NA,TGTGCCAGCAGCCCAGGGGCGGACAGCATGACCTACGAGCAGTACTTC,CASSPGADSMTYEQYF
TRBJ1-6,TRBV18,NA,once,TGTGCCAGCTCACCACGGTTCGGGAACCATAATTCACCCCTCCACTTT,CASSPRFGNHNSPLHF
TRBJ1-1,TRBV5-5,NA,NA,TGTGCCAGCAGACTATCGATGGTGGACAGCCTCATGAACACTGAAGCTTTCTTT,CASRLSMVDSLMNTEAFF
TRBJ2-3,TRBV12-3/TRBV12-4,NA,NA,TGTGCCAGCAGTTTAGTGGGGGGAGATACGCAGTATTTT,CASSLVGGDTQYF
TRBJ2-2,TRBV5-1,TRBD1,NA,TGCGCCAGCACATCGACAGGGGCGCCCGGGGAGCTGTTTTTT,CASTSTGAPGELFF
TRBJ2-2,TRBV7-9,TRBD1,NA,TGTGCCAGCAGCTTAGTCACCCTGACAGGGGCCAGCGGGGAGCTGTTTTTT,CASSLVTLTGASGELFF
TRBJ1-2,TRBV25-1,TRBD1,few,TGTGCCAGCAGTGAACGGGCAGGGGGCTTGGGCTACACCTTC,CASSERAGGLGYTF
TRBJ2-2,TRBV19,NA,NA,TGTGCCAGTAGAGTGGGCGGGGGCCTCGGGACCGGGGAGCTGTTTTTT,CASRVGGGLGTGELFF
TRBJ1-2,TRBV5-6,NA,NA,TGTGCCAGCACCTGGGACACCAACTATGGCTACACCTTC,CASTWDTNYGYTF
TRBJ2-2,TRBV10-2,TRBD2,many,TGCGCCAGCAGTGATCCAGCGGGGGCCGAACGGGGCACCGGGGAGCTGTTTTTT,CASSDPAGAERGTGELFF
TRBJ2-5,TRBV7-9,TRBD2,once,TGTGCCAGCAGCTGGACTAGCGGGGGAGAGACCCAGTACTTC,CASSWTSGGETQYF
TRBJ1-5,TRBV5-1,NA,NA,TGCGCCAGCAGCTTCGGGAGCAATCAGCCCCAGCATTTT,CASSFGSNQPQHF
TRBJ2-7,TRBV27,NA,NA,TGTGCCAGCAGTTCAGGCCGGCGCTACGAGCAGTACTTC,CASSSGRRYEQYF
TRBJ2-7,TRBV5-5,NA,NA,TGTGCCAGCAGCTTGGCCGCAGGGGAGGGGGAGCAGTACTTC,CASSLAAGEGEQYF
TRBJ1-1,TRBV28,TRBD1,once,TGTGCCAGCAGTTCGACCGGGACAGATAACACTGAAGCTTTCTTT,CASSSTGTDNTEAFF
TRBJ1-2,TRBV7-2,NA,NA,TGTGCCAGCAGCTTATGGGCAGGGAGGGACTATGGCTACACCTTC,CASSLWAGRDYGYTF
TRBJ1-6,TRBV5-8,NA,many,TGTGCCAGCAGCTGGCGGGGACGGCCTAATTCACCCCTCCACTTT,CASSWRGRPNSPLHF
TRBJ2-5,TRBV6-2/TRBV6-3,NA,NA,TGTGCCAGCAGTTACTCACAGGGACAAGAGACCCAGTACTTC,CASSYSQGQETQYF
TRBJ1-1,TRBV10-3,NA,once,TGTGCCATCAGTGAGGGGGCCTTCTCAAGGAACACTGAAGCTTTCTTT,CAISEGAFSRNTEAFF
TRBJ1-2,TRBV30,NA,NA,TGTGCCTGGAGTCGAGGCTCTGGCTACACCTTC,CAWSRGSGYTF
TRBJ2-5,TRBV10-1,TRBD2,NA,TGCGCCAGCAGTTCGCGGACTAGCGGCGAGGAGACCCAGTACTTC,CASSSRTSGEETQYF
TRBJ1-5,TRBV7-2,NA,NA,TGTGCCAGCAGCTTCCCGAGAAGTATCCAGCATTTT,CASSFPRSIQHF
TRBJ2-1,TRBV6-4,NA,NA,TGTGCCAGCAGTGACTCTGGGGGGGGCTCTCGCAATGAGCAGTTCTTC,CASSDSGGGSRNEQFF
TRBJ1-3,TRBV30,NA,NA,TGTGCCTGGAGTTCTCAGAGAAACACCATATATTTT,CAWSSQRNTIYF